The 29 T cell receptor beta chains below come from one sample, sequenced in a study of blood T cell repertoires in COVID-19 (dated by TCRdb to about 2020). Library preparation employed the immunoSEQ multiplex PCR assay. This immuneACCESS table, as held by TCRdb, lists in-frame sequences with V and J called but not all clones. Of the missing ones, under half trace to an unresolved V gene in checked studies; the others have no known cause. The sample data list 200,000 to 250,000 clones, and about 89% of these were observed just once. The biggest ten clones account for under 7% of the sample. Sequencing used peripheral blood. The receptor set was obtained from a man aged 55 to 70 who had recovered from COVID-19.

The V call is TRBV4-1, the J call TRBJ1-5, with D hard to call. Germline V gene sequence: CDR1 MGHRA, CDR2 YSYEKL. This CDR3 comprises 15 residues. The ends were cut back, 0 bases at V and 4 bases at J, with 10 bases in the middle. CDR3: CASSQEARTNQPQHF. CDR3 DNA sequence: TGCGCCAGCAGCCAAGAGGCAAGGACTAATCAGCCCCAGCATTTT.

The chain joins TRBV14 to TRBJ2-3; a weak D match, TRBD1 (6 bases). The V end was cut by 5 bases, the J end by 1 base, with 16 bases between. The CDR3 has 16 amino acids. From germline, CDR1 is SGHDN and CDR2 FVKESK. The chain's CDR3 is CASSNRAGYGTDTQYF. The DNA for the CDR3 is TGTGCCAGCAGCAACAGGGCAGGGTACGGCACAGATACGCAGTATTTT. The full variable domain, its missing parts supplied by reference TRBV14 and TRBJ2-3, is EAGVTQFPSHSVIEKGQTVTLRCDPISGHDNLYWYRRVMGKEIKFLLHFVKESKQDESGMPNNRFLAERTGGTYSTLKVQPAELEDSGVYFCASSNRAGYGTDTQYFGPGTRLTVL.

The rearrangement joins TRBV7-8 to TRBJ1-5, with D possibly TRBD1 on 6 matching bases. Germline V gene sequence: CDR1 SGHVS, CDR2 FQNEAQ. Trimming shortened V by 5 bases and J by 4 bases, and 15 bases separated the two germline ends. The CDR3 contains 15 residues. The CDR3 sequence is CASSGSRQENQPQHF. The CDR3 DNA reads as TGTGCCAGCAGCGGGAGCAGACAGGAAAATCAGCCCCAGCATTTT.

The rearrangement links TRBV5-5 to TRBJ1-2; possible D gene TRBD1, 6 bases. V shed 1 base and J shed 0 bases, with 10 bases lying between them. The V gene's germline CDR1 is SGHKS and CDR2 YYEKEE (reference sequence). This CDR3 has 15 residues. CDR3 residues: CASSLQQGANYGYTF. The CDR3, as DNA: TGTGCCAGCAGCTTGCAACAGGGAGCTAACTATGGCTACACCTTC.

The chain combines TRBV18 with TRBJ1-1, with D possibly TRBD1 on 6 matching bases. In germline, CDR1 is KGHSH, CDR2 LQKENI. This CDR3 has 14 residues. V gave up 3 bases and J gave up 2 bases, with 10 bases separating them. The CDR3: CASSPLTGNTEAFF. CDR3 coding DNA: TGTGCCAGCTCACCCCTGACAGGCAACACTGAAGCTTTCTTT.

This sequence joins TRBV5-8 and TRBJ1-1; D gene uncertain. The CDR3 extends over 14 amino acids. Per the germline V gene, CDR1 is SGHTS and CDR2 is YDEGEE. The ends were cut back, 7 bases at V and 3 bases at J, with 16 bases in the middle. Here the CDR3 DNA reads TGTGCCAGCTTTTGGAGCAGAACGGACACTGAAGCTTTCTTT. It yields the protein CASFWSRTDTEAFF.

The chain links TRBV4-2 to TRBJ2-2; D may be TRBD1 (6 bases). V lost 3 bases and J lost 7, with 9 bases in between. Germline CDR1 reads LGHNA; CDR2 reads YNFKEQ. This CDR3 contains 13 residues. The CDR3 protein is CASSQLQGGELFF. The DNA for the CDR3 is TGTGCCAGCAGCCAGCTACAGGGCGGGGAGCTGTTTTTT.

V gene TRBV19 combines with J gene TRBJ2-5; 10 bases map to TRBD2. After removal of 5 bases from V and 5 bases from J, the junction contained 5 bases not matched to a gene. The CDR3 is 14 residues long. Per the germline V gene, CDR1 is LNHDA and CDR2 is SQIVND (reference sequence). The DNA for the CDR3 is TGTGCCAGTAGTGTAACGGGACTAGCGGAGACCCAGTACTTC. This sequence encodes CASSVTGLAETQYF.

CDR3: CASSEGGGGGTEAFF. DNA of the CDR3: TGCGCCAGCAGTGAGGGTGGGGGTGGAGGGACTGAAGCTTTCTTT. The V call is TRBV10-2, the J call TRBJ1-1, with D tentatively TRBD1 (5 bases). The CDR3 totals 15 residues. CDR1 is WSHSY, CDR2 SAAADI, per germline. V gave up 2 bases and J gave up 5 bases, with 15 bases separating them.

This clone was picked up many times. The chain uses TRBV6-6 and TRBJ1-5; D may be TRBD1 (6 bases). This CDR3 has 15 residues. Germline CDR1 is MNHNY and CDR2 is SVGAGI (reference sequence). V lost 6 bases and J 6 bases, leaving 18 bases between the germline ends. As DNA, the CDR3 is TGTGCCAGCAGAGACGGGCAGGGGTACGGTCAGCCCCAGCATTTT. Translation gives CASRDGQGYGQPQHF.

V gene TRBV7-2 combines with J gene TRBJ2-1, with D tentatively TRBD2 (6 bases). In germline, CDR1 is SGHTA, CDR2 FQGNSA. V was trimmed by 3 bases and J by 15 bases, leaving 21 bases between them. CDR3 length equals 14 residues. The CDR3 nucleotides are TGTGCCAGCAGCTTCAACCGTTTACTTGGGCGGGGGTTCTTC. This codes for CASSFNRLLGRGFF.

The V gene is TRBV4-1, the J gene TRBJ2-1; 8 bases line up with TRBD1. Trimming cost V 1 base and J 7 bases; bases outside gene matches: 0. In germline, CDR1 is MGHRA, CDR2 YSYEKL. This CDR3 region has 13 residues. CDR3 residues: CASSQGTGNEQFF. CDR3 sequence (DNA): TGCGCCAGCAGCCAAGGGACAGGGAATGAGCAGTTCTTC.

The chain links TRBV5-1 to TRBJ1-3; no clear D gene. Trimming left V 4 bases short and J 0 bases short, with 8 bases between. The CDR3 length is 14 residues. Germline V CDR1 and CDR2: SGHRS, YFSETQ. CDR3 bases: TGCGCCAGCAGCCTAGGTAGCTCTGGAAACACCATATATTTT. Amino acids: CASSLGSSGNTIYF.

The rearrangement uses TRBV19 and TRBJ2-5; D is possibly TRBD1 (6 bases). Germline V lookup: CDR1 LNHDA, CDR2 SQIVND (reference sequence). V dropped 4 bases and J dropped 2 bases, with 11 bases sitting between them. The CDR3 has 14 amino acids. The CDR3 sequence: CASSTTGSQETQYF. Written as DNA, the CDR3 is TGTGCCAGTAGTACGACAGGCTCACAAGAGACCCAGTACTTC.

The chain carries TRBV2 and TRBJ1-3; 9 nucleotides line up with TRBD1. The CDR3 consists of 16 residues. Germline V gene data show CDR1 as SNHLY and CDR2 as FYNNEI. V was pared by 7 bases and J by 8 bases, with 15 bases of the junction left unmatched. DNA for the CDR3: TGTGCCAGCACCCCTAGTCGAGGGACAGGGTTATACACCATATATTTT. This encodes CASTPSRGTGLYTIYF.

The genes are TRBV2 and TRBJ1-5; D uncertain. Germline CDR1 and CDR2: SNHLY and FYNNEI. V shed 2 bases and J shed 7 bases, with 12 bases lying between them. This CDR3 has 14 amino acids. The CDR3 here is CASSETGYMQPQHF. CDR3 nucleotide sequence: TGTGCCAGCAGTGAAACCGGGTACATGCAGCCCCAGCATTTT.

The chain employs TRBV28 and TRBJ1-1; D not resolved. Germline-derived CDR1 and CDR2 are MDHEN and SYDVKM. The germline V and J ends were trimmed by 3 bases and 10 bases, with 15 bases remaining between them. The CDR3 has 13 residues. The CDR3: CASSLLSSSRAFF. CDR3 in DNA: TGTGCCAGCAGTTTGTTGTCTTCCTCCCGAGCTTTCTTT.

The rearrangement uses TRBV6-6 and TRBJ1-2, with 11 bases matching TRBD1. The CDR3 totals 14 residues. In germline, CDR1 is MNHNY, CDR2 SVGAGI (reference sequence). V lost 10 bases to trimming and J lost 7 bases; unmatched junction nucleotides: 11. CDR3 amino acids: CAIVPGQGALGYTF. In DNA form, the CDR3 reads TGTGCCATCGTACCCGGACAGGGGGCGCTTGGCTACACCTTC.

The table lists this clone with a count of one. The CDR3 region has the DNA TGTGCCAGCAGCTTACAAGGGGGTATTGGGTCACCCCTCCACTTT. This codes for CASSLQGGIGSPLHF. The chain recombines TRBV7-2 with TRBJ1-6; D might be TRBD1 (6 bases). V shed 2 bases and J shed 10 bases, with 15 bases lying between them. Germline lookup yields CDR1 SGHTA and CDR2 FQGNSA. The CDR3 totals 15 residues. The full variable domain, with the rest looked up from reference TRBV7-2 and TRBJ1-6, is GAGVSQSPSNKVTEKGKDVELRCDPISGHTALYWYRQSLGQGLEFLIYFQGNSAPDKSGLPSDRFSAERTGGSVSTLTIQRTQQEDSAVYLCASSLQGGIGSPLHFGNGTRLTVT.

The chain has TRBV18 and TRBJ2-3, with TRBD2 matching over 7 bases. In germline, CDR1 is KGHSH, CDR2 LQKENI. The ends lost 5 bases at V and 5 bases at J; junction bases unmatched: 4. The CDR3 runs 13 residues. The CDR3 spells CASSSGRGDTQYF. CDR3 bases: TGTGCCAGCTCATCGGGGAGGGGAGATACGCAGTATTTT.

This chain links TRBV28 with TRBJ2-5; 11 bases are a match to TRBD2. CDR1 MDHEN and CDR2 SYDVKM come from the germline V gene. CDR3 length: 15 residues. Losses at the gene ends were 2 bases for V and 1 base for J; bases not matched to a gene: 0. CDR3 in DNA: TGTGCCAGCAGTTTAGGACTAGCGGGCCAAGAGACCCAGTACTTC. It codes for CASSLGLAGQETQYF.

The rearrangement links TRBV7-2 to TRBJ2-3; 14 bases align to TRBD2. Germline V gene data show CDR1 as SGHTA and CDR2 as FQGNSA. The CDR3 sequence is 19 residues long. V dropped 5 bases and J dropped 2; count of bases not matched to a gene: 12. The CDR3: CASSPWGTSGGASTDTQYF. In nucleotides, the CDR3 is TGTGCCAGCAGCCCTTGGGGGACTAGCGGGGGCGCGTCCACAGATACGCAGTATTTT.

This clone has only a few counts. The V gene is TRBV7-2, the J gene TRBJ2-1, with 7 bases lining up with TRBD2. V lost 3 bases and J lost 1; bases outside the gene matches: 3. The CDR3 contains 15 residues. Germline assignment: CDR1 SGHTA and CDR2 FQGNSA. The CDR3: CASSFERGSYNEQFF. The DNA of the CDR3 is TGTGCCAGCAGCTTCGAGCGGGGATCCTACAATGAGCAGTTCTTC.

The chain is built from TRBV18 and TRBJ2-7; TRBD2 matches at 7 bases. This CDR3 has 16 amino acids. Germline V gives CDR1 KGHSH, CDR2 LQKENI. V lost 0 bases, J lost 0 bases, and 5 bases stayed unmatched. This chain's CDR3 is CASSPPTRGTSYEQYF. The CDR3, as DNA: TGTGCCAGCTCACCACCGACGCGGGGGACCTCCTACGAGCAGTACTTC.

This sequence joins TRBV29-1 and TRBJ1-2; 8 nucleotides line up with TRBD1. The CDR3 has 14 residues. Trimming removed 7 bases from V and 8 bases from J; junction bases left unmatched: 15. Germline values: CDR1 SQVTM, CDR2 ANQGSEA. DNA of the CDR3: TGCAGCGCCCAGCCCCAGGGGGCAGTAGGAGGCTACACCTTC. It yields the protein CSAQPQGAVGGYTF.

The CDR3 region is CASSQSGEGNTEAFF. The CDR3 nucleotides are TGCGCCAGCAGTCAATCGGGGGAGGGAAACACTGAAGCTTTCTTT. This chain joins TRBV23-1 and TRBJ1-1; tentatively, D is TRBD1 (5 bases). TRBV23-1 is sorted into the ORF group, with uncertain function. V lost 0 bases and J lost 2, with 10 bases in between. The CDR3 has 15 amino acids.

The chain recombines TRBV4-1 with TRBJ2-1; the D gene is possibly TRBD1 (8 bases). This CDR3 comprises 16 residues. Germline lookup yields CDR1 MGHRA and CDR2 YSYEKL. V shed 8 bases and J shed 9 bases, with 26 bases lying between them. The CDR3 DNA reads as TGCGCCAGCGAACCGCAGGGGGCGGGGGTTTGGAGTGAGCAGTTCTTC. Protein sequence: CASEPQGAGVWSEQFF.

The sample holds a few counts of this clone. V usage is TRBV19 and J usage is TRBJ1-2, with 8 bases identical to TRBD1. Germline V CDR1 and CDR2: LNHDA, SQIVND (reference sequence). V lost 3 bases and J lost 5; bases outside the gene matches: 5. There are 14 residues in the CDR3. The CDR3, as DNA: TGTGCCAGTAGTATCCCAGGACAGGGATATGGCTACACCTTC. It translates to CASSIPGQGYGYTF. Supplemented by reference TRBV19 and TRBJ1-2, the full variable domain reads DGGITQSPKYLFRKEGQNVTLSCEQNLNHDAMYWYRQDPGQGLRLIYYSQIVNDFQKGDIAEGYSVSREKKESFPLTVTSAQKNPTAFYLCASSIPGQGYGYTFGSGTRLTVV.

This sequence joins TRBV6-5 and TRBJ2-7; 9 nucleotides align to TRBD1. The CDR3 has 15 amino acids. V lost 3 bases, J lost 4 bases, and 7 bases stayed unmatched. Per the germline V gene, CDR1 is MNHEY and CDR2 is SVGAGI. CDR3 sequence (DNA): TGTGCCAGCAGTTATTTACAGGGGGCTTTTTACGAGCAGTACTTC. It codes for CASSYLQGAFYEQYF.